This T cell receptor beta chain was recovered during a study of T cell responses to AZD1222 COVID-19 vaccine. Points from the study as a whole: Receipt of two AZD1222 doses was followed by a rise in Spike-specific TCR breadth and depth. Baseline seropositivity occurred in only a handful of AZD1222 recipients. White British people made up most donors, females outnumbered males, and clonal diversity was possibly underestimated. Sampled repertoires all dated from after the peak T cell response.

Sequencing was performed with immunoSEQ multiplex PCR; in TCRdb, only in-frame clones are kept and a portion is missing. The sample shows 150,000 to 170,000 clones, roughly nine tenths of them seen only once. About this clone itself: As yet, its antigen is unknown.

The sequence came from an adult in good health. The material sequenced was peripheral blood, taken on day 0 of MenACWY control vaccination.

The CDR3 spells CASRRDNYGYTF. In DNA form, the CDR3 reads TGTGCCAGCAGGAGGGATAACTATGGCTACACCTTC. The rearrangement joins TRBV6-5 to TRBJ1-2; D unclear. Germline loops: CDR1 MNHEY, CDR2 SVGAGI. The CDR3 consists of 12 residues. The germline V and J ends were trimmed by 6 bases and 1 base, with 6 bases remaining between them.